This entry concerns a single T cell receptor beta chain. Its specificity is unknown. Time point of the sample: newly diagnosed GD, antithyroid drugs for less than 3 months. Isolated PBMC RNA provided the starting material for the TCR library. This record comes from a study of regulatory T cells in long-lasting Graves disease. General study results and limits: Persistent disease preferred TRBV28, TRBJ1-2 and TRBJ2-5.

The TCR beta library used iRepertoire HTBI primers with Arm-PCR amplification of CDR3. MiXCR, applied by TCRdb to the multiplex PCR reads, yields one record per CDR3 protein. The data hold about 460,000 distinct CDR3 sequences, with 14% observed a single time. The germline gives CDR1 SEHNR, CDR2 FQNEAQ (reference sequence). Trimming removed 5 bases from V and 7 bases from J; junction bases left unmatched: 8. The CDR3 is 14 residues long. In addition, the sample was reused for a study of T cells in Graves' hyperthyroidism and ophthalmopathy.

The material was peripheral blood mononuclear cells (PBMCs), obtained at new diagnosis, from a patient treated with antithyroid drugs. This TCR was recovered from a woman aged 45-60 years with Graves disease. The rearrangement uses TRBV7-9 and TRBJ1-2; TRBD1 matches 9 bases. CDR3 sequence reads: CASSQGGTGSGYTF. The CDR3 DNA is TGTGCCAGCAGCCAGGGGGGGACAGGGTCTGGCTACACCTTC.